This is a list of T cell receptor beta chains from one sample in a study of cytomegalovirus exposure and HLA in healthy donors. Produced via immunoSEQ multiplex PCR; TCRdb's table is partial and in-frame only. The repertoire has 64,000 or so clones, 65% to 90% of them found once; the top ten carry about 10%. The sequenced material came from PBMCs. All receptors come from a female donor in good health and CMV-seronegative. The CDR3 runs from the conserved cysteine through the conserved F or W. The D gene is left open where the match is weak. Size tells how often a clone was seen (once, few, many) or the class of an expanded clone, and some rows leave it out.

size: NA; D: TRBD1; V: TRBV18; J: TRBJ1-3; CDR3: CASSTGQGNTIYF; DNA: TGTGCCAGCTCAACAGGACAGGGCAACACCATATATTTT
size: NA; D: TRBD1; V: TRBV7-2; J: TRBJ1-2; CDR3: CASSFAGQGYGYTF; DNA: TGTGCCAGCAGCTTCGCAGGACAGGGTTATGGCTACACCTTC
size: NA; D: NA; V: TRBV5-1; J: TRBJ2-4; CDR3: CASSSENIQYF; DNA: TGCGCCAGCAGCTCCGAAAACATTCAGTACTTC
size: NA; D: NA; V: TRBV30; J: TRBJ2-7; CDR3: CAEGLGPPEQYF; DNA: TGTGCCGAAGGACTCGGCCCCCCTGAGCAGTACTTC
size: NA; D: NA; V: TRBV7-8; J: TRBJ1-6; CDR3: CASSFQGRNSPLHF; DNA: TGTGCCAGCAGCTTTCAGGGTCGGAATTCACCCCTCCACTTT
size: NA; D: TRBD2; V: TRBV27; J: TRBJ2-1; CDR3: CASSLWGTSGRWIEQFF; DNA: TGTGCCAGCAGTTTATGGGGGACTAGCGGGAGGTGGATTGAGCAGTTCTTC
size: NA; D: NA; V: TRBV28; J: TRBJ2-4; CDR3: CASRDTGSKNIQYF; DNA: TGTGCCAGCAGAGATACCGGGAGCAAAAACATTCAGTACTTC
size: once; D: NA; V: TRBV7-2; J: TRBJ2-7; CDR3: CASSLGVTYEQYF; DNA: TGTGCCAGCAGCTTAGGCGTGACCTACGAGCAGTACTTC
size: NA; D: NA; V: TRBV25-1; J: TRBJ2-1; CDR3: CASSPGINNEQFF; DNA: TGTGCCAGCAGCCCCGGGATTAACAATGAGCAGTTCTTC
size: NA; D: NA; V: TRBV28; J: TRBJ1-3; CDR3: CASSFRARNTIYF; DNA: TGTGCCAGCAGTTTCAGGGCAAGAAACACCATATATTTT
size: NA; D: NA; V: TRBV6-1; J: TRBJ1-1; CDR3: CASSPRVMNTEAFF; DNA: TGTGCCAGCAGCCCCAGGGTTATGAACACTGAAGCTTTCTTT
size: NA; D: TRBD1; V: TRBV7-9; J: TRBJ2-1; CDR3: CASSSPPKGAPYNEQFF; DNA: TGTGCCAGCAGCTCGCCCCCGAAGGGGGCACCCTACAATGAGCAGTTCTTC
size: once; D: TRBD1; V: TRBV9; J: TRBJ2-7; CDR3: CASSIGTGGYEQYF; DNA: TGTGCCAGCAGTATCGGGACAGGGGGCTACGAGCAGTACTTC
size: NA; D: NA; V: TRBV9; J: TRBJ1-1; CDR3: CASSVETGNTEAFF; DNA: TGTGCCAGCAGCGTAGAGACTGGAAACACTGAAGCTTTCTTT
size: NA; D: TRBD2; V: TRBV7-2; J: TRBJ2-2; CDR3: CASSSPGLAGVTGELFF; DNA: TGTGCCAGCAGCTCCCCGGGACTAGCGGGAGTCACCGGGGAGCTGTTTTTT
size: NA; D: NA; V: TRBV7-9; J: TRBJ1-1; CDR3: CASSPAVDTEAFF; DNA: TGTGCCAGCAGCCCGGCGGTGGACACTGAAGCTTTCTTT
size: NA; D: TRBD2; V: TRBV7-9; J: TRBJ2-3; CDR3: CASTFGSGRTDTQYF; DNA: TGTGCCAGCACCTTCGGTAGCGGGAGAACAGATACGCAGTATTTT
size: once; D: NA; V: TRBV19; J: TRBJ1-5; CDR3: CASSFRNQPQHF; DNA: TGTGCCAGTAGTTTTCGGAATCAGCCCCAGCATTTT
size: few; D: TRBD1; V: TRBV19; J: TRBJ1-2; CDR3: CASSRALGQGDYGYTF; DNA: TGTGCCAGTAGCCGAGCTCTGGGACAGGGTGACTATGGCTACACCTTC
size: NA; D: TRBD2; V: TRBV2; J: TRBJ2-3; CDR3: CASSDPAGGTDTQYF; DNA: TGTGCCAGCAGTGACCCCGCGGGAGGCACAGATACGCAGTATTTT
size: NA; D: TRBD1; V: TRBV28; J: TRBJ1-2; CDR3: CASSSTGGHYGYTF; DNA: TGTGCCAGCAGTTCCACAGGGGGCCACTATGGCTACACCTTC
size: NA; D: NA; V: TRBV5-6; J: TRBJ1-1; CDR3: CASSFDGGLEYTEAFF; DNA: TGTGCCAGCAGCTTCGACGGGGGGCTAGAGTACACTGAAGCTTTCTTT
size: NA; D: TRBD2; V: TRBV11-1; J: TRBJ2-7; CDR3: CASSFGGRTYEQYF; DNA: TGTGCCAGCAGCTTCGGCGGGAGGACCTACGAGCAGTACTTC
size: NA; D: NA; V: TRBV7-9; J: TRBJ2-1; CDR3: CASSLTQLSGSSYNEQFF; DNA: TGTGCCAGCAGCTTAACTCAGCTCAGCGGAAGCTCCTACAATGAGCAGTTCTTC
size: NA; D: NA; V: TRBV4-1; J: TRBJ1-1; CDR3: CASSQNADLGNTEAFF; DNA: TGCGCCAGCAGCCAAAACGCGGACTTGGGGAACACTGAAGCTTTCTTT
size: NA; D: TRBD1; V: TRBV29-1; J: TRBJ1-1; CDR3: CSVAGTGGMNTEAFF; DNA: TGCAGCGTGGCAGGGACAGGGGGGATGAACACTGAAGCTTTCTTT
size: NA; D: TRBD1; V: TRBV30; J: TRBJ1-1; CDR3: CAWSGTGTTEAFF; DNA: TGTGCCTGGAGTGGGACAGGGACCACTGAAGCTTTCTTT
size: few; D: NA; V: TRBV2; J: TRBJ2-2; CDR3: CASSIRTDGGELFF; DNA: TGTGCCAGCAGTATACGGACTGACGGCGGGGAGCTGTTTTTT
size: few; D: TRBD1; V: TRBV18; J: TRBJ1-1; CDR3: CASFPPGGRRPTEAFF; DNA: TGTGCCAGCTTCCCGCCAGGGGGACGCCGACCCACTGAAGCTTTCTTT
size: NA; D: TRBD1; V: TRBV7-2; J: TRBJ2-5; CDR3: CASSFNSGGGETQYF; DNA: TGTGCCAGCAGCTTCAATTCAGGGGGCGGAGAGACCCAGTACTTC
size: NA; D: TRBD2; V: TRBV6-5; J: TRBJ2-3; CDR3: CASKGLAGGLGTQYF; DNA: TGTGCCAGCAAGGGACTAGCGGGGGGATTGGGTACGCAGTATTTT
size: NA; D: TRBD1; V: TRBV30; J: TRBJ1-2; CDR3: CAWSPRDRGNYGYTF; DNA: TGTGCCTGGAGTCCCCGGGACAGGGGGAACTATGGCTACACCTTC
size: NA; D: TRBD1; V: TRBV7-8; J: TRBJ2-7; CDR3: CASSFDRVAYEQYF; DNA: TGTGCCAGCAGCTTCGACAGGGTCGCCTACGAGCAGTACTTC